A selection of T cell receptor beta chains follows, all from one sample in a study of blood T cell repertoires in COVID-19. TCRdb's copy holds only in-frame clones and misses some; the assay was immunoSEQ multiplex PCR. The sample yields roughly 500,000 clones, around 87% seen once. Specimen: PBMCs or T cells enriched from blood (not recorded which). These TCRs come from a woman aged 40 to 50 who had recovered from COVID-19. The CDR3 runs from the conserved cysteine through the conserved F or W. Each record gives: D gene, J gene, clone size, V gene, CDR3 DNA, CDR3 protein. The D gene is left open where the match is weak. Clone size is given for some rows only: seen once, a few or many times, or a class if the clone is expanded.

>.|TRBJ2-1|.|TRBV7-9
TGTGCCAGCAGCTCAGGATCGTTGGCGCAGTTCTTC
CASSSGSLAQFF
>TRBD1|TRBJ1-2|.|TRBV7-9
TGTGCCAGCAGCTGGACAGGACCCACGAATGGCTACACCTTC
CASSWTGPTNGYTF
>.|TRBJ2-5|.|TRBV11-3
TGTGCCAGCAGCTTACCAGGGCAGTTTGAGACCCAGTACTTC
CASSLPGQFETQYF
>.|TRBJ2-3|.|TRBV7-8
TGTGCCAGCAGCTTAGGGCAGACTCGGGATACGCAGTATTTT
CASSLGQTRDTQYF
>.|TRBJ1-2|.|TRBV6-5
TGTGCCAGCAGGCCTGGACCCCAGGGTAGCTATGGCTACACCTTC
CASRPGPQGSYGYTF
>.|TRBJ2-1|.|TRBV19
TGTGCCAGTAGTATAGATCGGGGGTACAATGAGCAGTTCTTC
CASSIDRGYNEQFF
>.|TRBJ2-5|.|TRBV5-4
TGTGCCAGCACCATACTCTCAGGGGACGAAGAGACCCAGTACTTC
CASTILSGDEETQYF
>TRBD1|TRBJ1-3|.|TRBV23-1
TGCGCCAGCAGTCAATGGACCCCCGGGACAGGGGTGGACACCATATATTTT
CASSQWTPGTGVDTIYF
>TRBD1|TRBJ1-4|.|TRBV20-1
TGCAGTGCTAGTTTGGACAGGGGGCCTGAAAAACTGTTTTTT
CSASLDRGPEKLFF
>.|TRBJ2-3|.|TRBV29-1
TGCAGCGTTGGTGGTAGCGGAAGCACAGATACGCAGTATTTT
CSVGGSGSTDTQYF
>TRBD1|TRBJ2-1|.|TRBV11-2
TGTGCCAGCAGCTTCGAGGGACAGGGTGCCAATGAGCAGTTCTTC
CASSFEGQGANEQFF
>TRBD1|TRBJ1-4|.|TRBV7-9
TGTGCCAGCAGCCTCGGGACAGGGGGCACTGAAAAACTGTTTTTT
CASSLGTGGTEKLFF
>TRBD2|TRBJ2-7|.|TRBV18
TGTGCCAGCTCACCGTCCAGCGGGGCCGAGCAGTACTTC
CASSPSSGAEQYF
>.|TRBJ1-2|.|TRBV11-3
TGTGCCAGCAGCTCCCTCCGGGGGGGTAACTATGGCTACACCTTC
CASSSLRGGNYGYTF
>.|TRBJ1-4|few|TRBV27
TGTGCCAGCAGTTTATATGTGGGGGGGAATGAAAAACTGTTTTTT
CASSLYVGGNEKLFF
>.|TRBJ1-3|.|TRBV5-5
TGTGCCAGCAGCTTGAGACAATTCTCTGGAAACACCATATATTTT
CASSLRQFSGNTIYF
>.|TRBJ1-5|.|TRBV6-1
TGTGCCAGCAGTGAAGGTTCAGGGTCCCACGTCCAGCCCCAGCATTTT
CASSEGSGSHVQPQHF
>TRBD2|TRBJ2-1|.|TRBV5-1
TGCGCCAGCAGCTCCCGGGGACTAGCGGGAAAAGGGTCCTACAATGAGCAGTTCTTC
CASSSRGLAGKGSYNEQFF
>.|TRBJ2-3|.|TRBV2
TGTGCCAGCACTAAGGTGGCAGGCCCTAGCACAGATACGCAGTATTTT
CASTKVAGPSTDTQYF
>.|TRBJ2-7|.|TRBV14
TGTGCCAGCAGCGACCTGACAGTCCCCTACGAGCAGTACTTC
CASSDLTVPYEQYF
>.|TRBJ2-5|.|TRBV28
TGTGCCAGCAGTTTTACGGACACTCAAGAGACCCAGTACTTC
CASSFTDTQETQYF
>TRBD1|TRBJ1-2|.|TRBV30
TGTGCCTGGAGTTCCGGGACAGCCTATGGCTACACCTTC
CAWSSGTAYGYTF
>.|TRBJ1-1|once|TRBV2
TGTGCCAGCAGGAGGGCTCCGGGGACTGAAGCTTTCTTT
CASRRAPGTEAFF
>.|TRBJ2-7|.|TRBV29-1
TGCAGCGTTGAAATGAGTTACGAGCAGTACTTC
CSVEMSYEQYF
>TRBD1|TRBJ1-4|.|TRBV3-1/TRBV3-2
TGTGCCAGCAGCCACACCCCGGGACAGGGTTATTCAACTAATGAAAAACTGTTTTTT
CASSHTPGQGYSTNEKLFF
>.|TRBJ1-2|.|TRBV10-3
TGTGCCATCCGGGTGGTTGACGACAGGCCCTATGGCTACACCTTC
CAIRVVDDRPYGYTF
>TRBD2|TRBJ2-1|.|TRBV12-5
TGTGCTAGTGGCCTCCTAGCGGGAGTCTCCTACAATGAGCAGTTCTTC
CASGLLAGVSYNEQFF
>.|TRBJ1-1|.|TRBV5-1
TGCGCCAGCAGCTTTATCCAGAATCCCACTGAAGCTTTCTTT
CASSFIQNPTEAFF
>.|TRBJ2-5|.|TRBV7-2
TGTGCCAGCAGCTTAAGTCGGGAGACCCAGTACTTC
CASSLSRETQYF
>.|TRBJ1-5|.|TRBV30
TGTGCCTGGAGTGTGGGGGGTGGGTATCAGCCCCAGCATTTT
CAWSVGGGYQPQHF
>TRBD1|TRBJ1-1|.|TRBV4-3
TGCGCCAGCAGCCAAGCCGCCGGGACAGGGGCGGGCACTGAAGCTTTCTTT
CASSQAAGTGAGTEAFF
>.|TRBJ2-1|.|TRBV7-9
TGTGCCAGCAGCTTTGACAGGAAACGGGAGCAGTTCTTC
CASSFDRKREQFF
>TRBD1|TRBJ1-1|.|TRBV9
TGTGCCAGCAGCGTACTCCAGGGGGCTGAAGCTTTCTTT
CASSVLQGAEAFF
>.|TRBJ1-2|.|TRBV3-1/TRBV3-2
TGTGCCAGCAGCCATTCAGGGAATGGCTACACCTTC
CASSHSGNGYTF
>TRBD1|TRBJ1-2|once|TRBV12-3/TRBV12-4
TGTGCCAGCAGTTTAGGGGACAGTCATGGCTACACCTTC
CASSLGDSHGYTF
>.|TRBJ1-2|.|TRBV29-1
TGCAGCGTGGCGGGAAGGGCCAACTATGGCTACACCTTC
CSVAGRANYGYTF
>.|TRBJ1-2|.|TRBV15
TGTGCCACCAGGCCGCAGTATGGCTACACCTTC
CATRPQYGYTF
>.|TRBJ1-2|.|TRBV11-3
TGTGCCAGCAGCTTACGGAGCGGCTCTAACTATGGCTACACCTTC
CASSLRSGSNYGYTF
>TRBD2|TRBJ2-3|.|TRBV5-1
TGCGCCAGCAGCTTTGCGGGAGGTAGGACAGATACGCAGTATTTT
CASSFAGGRTDTQYF
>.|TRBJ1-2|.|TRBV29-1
TGCAGCGTTGCCCCCTCCCTTGATGGCTACACCTTC
CSVAPSLDGYTF
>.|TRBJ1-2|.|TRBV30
TGTGCCGGGACGGACCGAGGGAGGTATGGCTACACCTTC
CAGTDRGRYGYTF
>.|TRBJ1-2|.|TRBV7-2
TGTGCCAGCAGCTTAGCAGGGAGAGGCTACACCTTC
CASSLAGRGYTF
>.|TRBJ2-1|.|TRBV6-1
TGTGCCAGCAGTGAATTGGGCTACCCATACAATGAGCAGTTCTTC
CASSELGYPYNEQFF
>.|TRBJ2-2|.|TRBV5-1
TGCGCCAGCAGTGTACAGGGAAGGACCGGGGAGCTGTTTTTT
CASSVQGRTGELFF
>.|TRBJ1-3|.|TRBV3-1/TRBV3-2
TGTGCCAGCAGCCAATGGTCGGGAGGAAACACCATATATTTT
CASSQWSGGNTIYF
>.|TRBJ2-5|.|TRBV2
TGTGCCAGCTCGCCCAACCCAGGGGAGACCCAGTACTTC
CASSPNPGETQYF